Listed here are 11 T cell receptor beta chains from one sample, sequenced in a study of T cells expressing NK-cell markers. From the 5' RACE reads, TCRdb lists one entry per CDR3 protein and no DNA. Its table records approximately 170,000 distinct CDR3 sequences. The sample consisted of blood T cells: a sorted CD56 or NKG2C T cell subset, CD4+ or CD8+ T cells, or bulk PBMC T cells (not recorded which). These TCRs come from a man aged 18-75 years in good health.

V is TRBV7-8 and J is TRBJ2-5; TCRdb's D call, TRBD1, is unchecked because there is no DNA. The CDR3 is 15 amino acids. The germline V gene has CDR1 SGHVS and CDR2 FQNEAQ. The CDR3 here is CASSPPGQGVETQYF.

The chain joins TRBV27 to TRBJ2-1; TCRdb's D call of TRBD1 is untestable without DNA. The CDR3 sequence is 15 residues long. The germline V gene has CDR1 MNHEY and CDR2 SMNVEV (reference sequence). The CDR3 protein is CASTVGPGGHNEQFF.

The chain combines TRBV11-2 with TRBJ2-2. Germline V gene data show CDR1 as SGHAT and CDR2 as FQNNGV. The CDR3 has 12 residues. This chain's CDR3 is CASSLNTGELFF.

The rearrangement uses TRBV7-8 and TRBJ2-3; TCRdb indicates TRBD1, and absent DNA this call remains unverified. The CDR3 is 17 amino acids. In germline, CDR1 is SGHVS, CDR2 FQNEAQ. CDR3: CASSLGAAGAGTDTQYF.

The rearrangement uses TRBV15 and TRBJ2-5; TCRdb indicates TRBD1, and absent DNA this call remains unverified. The CDR3 covers 14 residues. Germline V gene data show CDR1 as LNHNV and CDR2 as YYDKDF (reference sequence). CDR3 amino acids: CATSIRRGDETQYF.

J is TRBJ1-6 and V is TRBV4-2; TCRdb's D call, TRBD1, is unchecked because there is no DNA. CDR1 and CDR2 from the germline V gene are LGHNA and YNFKEQ. The CDR3 length is 18 residues. CDR3 protein: CASSHGQGLDSYNSPLHF.

The chain carries TRBV6-6 and TRBJ2-7; TCRdb indicates TRBD1, and absent DNA this call remains unverified. CDR3 length: 13 residues. Per the germline V gene, CDR1 is MNHNY and CDR2 is SVGAGI (reference sequence). CDR3 loop: CASNRQGTYEQYF.

The chain combines TRBV29-1 with TRBJ2-3; the TCRdb D gene call, TRBD2, has no DNA to confirm it. Germline CDR1 SQVTM, CDR2 ANQGSEA. This CDR3 has 18 residues. CDR3 protein: CSVLGRTSGGPFTDTQYF.

The chain's CDR3 is CASGIPDRVSYEQYF. J is TRBJ2-7 and V is TRBV12-5; TCRdb selects TRBD1, and the lack of DNA leaves this call unchecked. Germline V gene sequence: CDR1 LGHNT, CDR2 FRNRAP. The CDR3 covers 15 residues.

This sequence joins TRBV24-1 and TRBJ2-2; the D call of TRBD1 rests on TCRdb alone, since no DNA is present to check it. There are 15 residues in the CDR3. The germline gives CDR1 KGHDR, CDR2 SFDVKD. The CDR3 sequence: CATSDGTVDTGELFF.

The chain carries TRBV6-1 and TRBJ1-1. Germline values: CDR1 MNHNS, CDR2 SASEGT. The length of the CDR3 is 13 residues. The CDR3 loop reads CASRWVVGTEAFF.